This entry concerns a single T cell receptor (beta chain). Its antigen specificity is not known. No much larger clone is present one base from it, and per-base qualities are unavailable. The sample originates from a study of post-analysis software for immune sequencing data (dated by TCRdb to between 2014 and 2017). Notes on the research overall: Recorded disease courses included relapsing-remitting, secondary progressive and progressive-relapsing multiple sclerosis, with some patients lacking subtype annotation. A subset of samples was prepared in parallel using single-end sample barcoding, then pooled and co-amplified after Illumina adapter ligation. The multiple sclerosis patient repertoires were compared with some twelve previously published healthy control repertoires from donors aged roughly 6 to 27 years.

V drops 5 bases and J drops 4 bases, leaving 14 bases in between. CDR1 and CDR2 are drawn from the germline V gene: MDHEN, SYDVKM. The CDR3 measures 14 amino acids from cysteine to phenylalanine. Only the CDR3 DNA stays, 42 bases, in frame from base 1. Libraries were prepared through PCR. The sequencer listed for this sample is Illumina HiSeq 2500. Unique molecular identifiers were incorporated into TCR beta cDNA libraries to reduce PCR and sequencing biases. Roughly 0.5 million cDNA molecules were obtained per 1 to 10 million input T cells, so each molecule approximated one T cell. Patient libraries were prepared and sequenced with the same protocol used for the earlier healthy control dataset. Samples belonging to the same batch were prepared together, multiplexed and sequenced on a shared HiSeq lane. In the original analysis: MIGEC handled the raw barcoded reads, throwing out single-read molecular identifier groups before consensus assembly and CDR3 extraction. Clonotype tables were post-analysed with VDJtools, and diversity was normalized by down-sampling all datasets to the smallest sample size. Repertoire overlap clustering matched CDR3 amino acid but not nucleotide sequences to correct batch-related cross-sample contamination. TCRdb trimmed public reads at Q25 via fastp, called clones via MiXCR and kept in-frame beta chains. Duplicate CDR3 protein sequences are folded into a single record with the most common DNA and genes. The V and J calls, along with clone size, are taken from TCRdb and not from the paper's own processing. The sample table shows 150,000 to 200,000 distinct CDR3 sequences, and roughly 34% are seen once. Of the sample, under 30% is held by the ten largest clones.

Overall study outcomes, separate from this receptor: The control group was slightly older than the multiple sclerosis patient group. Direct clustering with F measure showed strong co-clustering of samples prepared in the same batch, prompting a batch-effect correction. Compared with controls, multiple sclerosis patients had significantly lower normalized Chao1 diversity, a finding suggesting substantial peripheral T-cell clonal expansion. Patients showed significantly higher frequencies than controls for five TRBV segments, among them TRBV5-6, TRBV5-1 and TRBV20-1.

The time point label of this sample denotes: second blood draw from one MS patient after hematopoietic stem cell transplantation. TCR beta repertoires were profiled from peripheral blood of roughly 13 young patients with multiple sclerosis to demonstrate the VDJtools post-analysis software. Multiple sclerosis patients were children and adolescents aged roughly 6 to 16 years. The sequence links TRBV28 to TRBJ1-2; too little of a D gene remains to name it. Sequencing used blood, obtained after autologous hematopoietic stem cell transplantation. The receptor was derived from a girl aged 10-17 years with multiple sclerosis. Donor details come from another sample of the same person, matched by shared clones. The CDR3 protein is CASSPYEALYGYTF. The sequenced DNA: TGTGCCAGCAGTCCATACGAGGCCCTCTATGGCTACACCTTC.